The rows below give T cell receptor beta chains drawn from one sample of a study of shared clonotypes between healthy human individuals. Using immunoSEQ multiplex PCR, the repertoire was profiled, and TCRdb retains in-frame clones only, with some absent. The table includes millions of clones, approximately 92% detected once. Sequenced input: naive CD4+ T cells sorted from blood. The receptors stem from a man aged 18-30 years in good health. The CDR3 runs from the conserved cysteine through the conserved F or W. D genes are given only for firm matches. Expanded clones are given a class, and other clones once, few, many or no size at all.

j_call v_call d_call clone_size cdr3_nt cdr3_aa
TRBJ2-3 TRBV13 TRBD2 . TGTGCCAGCAGCTGGGAGCGGGGGGGCAGGGACACAGATACGCAGTATTTT CASSWERGGRDTDTQYF
TRBJ2-3 TRBV14 . . TGTGCCAGCAGCCAAGATCCAGGGAATTTTCCAGATACGCAGTATTTT CASSQDPGNFPDTQYF
TRBJ2-7 TRBV19 . . TGTGCCAGTAGTATACAGGGTTCCTCCTACGAGCAGTACTTC CASSIQGSSYEQYF
TRBJ2-7 TRBV30 TRBD1 . TGTGCCTGGAGAGGGGGCAGGGGAAGGTACGAGCAGTACTTC CAWRGGRGRYEQYF
TRBJ1-1 TRBV6-1 . . TGTGCCAGCAGTGGACAAGGGAAAAGGGGTTTGAACACTGAAGCTTTCTTT CASSGQGKRGLNTEAFF
TRBJ2-6 TRBV28 . once TGTGCCAGCGGGACTTCGGGCTCTGGGGCCAACGTCCTGACTTTC CASGTSGSGANVLTF
TRBJ2-5 TRBV7-2 TRBD2 . TGTGCCAGCAGCCCCTGGGGACTAGCTGGGGAGACCCAGTACTTC CASSPWGLAGETQYF
TRBJ2-2 TRBV30 . . TGTGCCTGGAGTACTCGAACCAGGGGCACCGGGGAGCTGTTTTTT CAWSTRTRGTGELFF
TRBJ2-2 TRBV5-1 TRBD2 . TGCGCCAGCAGCCTCCGGTCTAGCGGGGGGGAAACCGGGGAGCTGTTTTTT CASSLRSSGGETGELFF
TRBJ1-1 TRBV19 . . TGTGCCAGTACTCTTCGGGGTAACACTGAAGCTTTCTTT CASTLRGNTEAFF
TRBJ1-2 TRBV6-1 . . TGTGCCAGCAGTGAAACGTGGGTATGGGGCTACACCTTC CASSETWVWGYTF
TRBJ2-1 TRBV20-1 . . TGCAGTGCTAGTAAGGATGAGCAGTTCTTC CSASKDEQFF
TRBJ2-7 TRBV19 TRBD2 . TGTGCCAGTAGTGCGACTAGCGGGAGAGCGGGCGAGCAGTACTTC CASSATSGRAGEQYF
TRBJ1-2 TRBV11-2 . . TGTGCCAGCAGCTTATTGGACGGTGCCCTTGGCTACACCTTC CASSLLDGALGYTF
TRBJ2-1 TRBV2 . . TGTGCCAGCAGTGAAGGTTTAGCGGCCTACAATGAGCAGTTCTTC CASSEGLAAYNEQFF
TRBJ2-5 TRBV7-9 . . TGTGCCAGCAGCCTATCTGGGGAGACCCAGTACTTC CASSLSGETQYF
TRBJ2-3 TRBV7-9 . . TGTGCCAGCATGGCCGAGATCACGCAGTATTTT CASMAEITQYF
TRBJ2-7 TRBV12-2 . . TGTGCAAGTCGCCCACCATCGACCTACGAGCAGTACTTC CASRPPSTYEQYF
TRBJ1-6 TRBV2 TRBD1 once TGTGCCAGCAGGGGACAGGGGGACAATTCACCCCTCCACTTT CASRGQGDNSPLHF
TRBJ1-1 TRBV28 . . TGTGCCAGCAGTTTACGTCCAGGGAACACTGAAGCTTTCTTT CASSLRPGNTEAFF
TRBJ1-2 TRBV5-8 . . TGTGCCAGCAGCTTGCTAGGACAGCCCTATGGCTACACCTTC CASSLLGQPYGYTF
TRBJ1-4 TRBV5-6 TRBD1 . TGTGCCAGCAGTATAAACTTCCGGGACAGTAATGAAAAACTGTTTTTT CASSINFRDSNEKLFF
TRBJ1-2 TRBV18 . . TGTGCCAGCTCACGGGGAGACAACTATGGCTACACCTTC CASSRGDNYGYTF
TRBJ2-5 TRBV18 . once TGTGCCAGCTCACCCCTAGCAGCTACAGAGACCCAGTACTTC CASSPLAATETQYF
TRBJ2-5 TRBV18 TRBD1 . TGTGCCAGCTCAACAGGGGGCTTGGGAGAGACCCAGTACTTC CASSTGGLGETQYF
TRBJ1-1 TRBV6-1 . . TGTGCCAGCAGTGAAAGTAGGAACACTGAAGCTTTCTTT CASSESRNTEAFF